This T cell receptor beta chain was captured in a study of T cell responses to AZD1222 COVID-19 vaccine. CDR1 is GTSNPN, CDR2 SVGIG, per germline (reference sequence). Trimming stripped 2 bases from V and 0 bases from J, with 11 bases between. The CDR3 totals 15 residues. Measured with immunoSEQ multiplex PCR; TCRdb has only the in-frame clones, and not every one. The table shows fewer than 200,000 clones, with around 92% occurring only once. This chain links TRBV30 with TRBJ1-3, with D perhaps TRBD1 (5 bases). The starting material was peripheral blood, obtained on day 0 of MenACWY control vaccination. The TCR sequence derives from an adult in good health. The CDR3: CAWSRLGASGNTIYF. In nucleotides, the CDR3 is TGTGCCTGGAGTCGACTCGGGGCCTCTGGAAACACCATATATTTT. The full variable domain, completed using reference TRBV30 and TRBJ1-3, is SQTIHQWPATLVQPVGSPLSLECTVEGTSNPNLYWYRQAAGRGLQLLFYSVGIGQISSEVPQNLSASRPQDRQFILSSKKLLLSDSGFYLCAWSRLGASGNTIYFGEGSWLTVV.